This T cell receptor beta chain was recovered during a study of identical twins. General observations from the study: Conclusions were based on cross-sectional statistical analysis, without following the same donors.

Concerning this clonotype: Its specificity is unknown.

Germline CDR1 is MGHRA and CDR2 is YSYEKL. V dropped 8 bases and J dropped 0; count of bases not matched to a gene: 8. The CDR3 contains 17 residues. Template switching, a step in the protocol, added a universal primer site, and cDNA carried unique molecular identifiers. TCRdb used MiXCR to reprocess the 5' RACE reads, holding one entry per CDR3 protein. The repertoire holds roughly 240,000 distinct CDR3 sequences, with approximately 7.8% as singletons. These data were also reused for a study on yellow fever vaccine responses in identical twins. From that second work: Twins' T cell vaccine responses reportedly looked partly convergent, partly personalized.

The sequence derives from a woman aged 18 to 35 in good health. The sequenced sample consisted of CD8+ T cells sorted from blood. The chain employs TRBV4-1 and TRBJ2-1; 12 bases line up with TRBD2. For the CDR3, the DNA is TGCGCCAGCCGGTCTAGCGGGGGGGTAGGCTCCTACAATGAGCAGTTCTTC. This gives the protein CASRSSGGVGSYNEQFF.